This TCR beta chain was obtained from a study of blood T cell repertoires in COVID-19. This table comes from immunoSEQ multiplex PCR, and its TCRdb copy is limited to in-frame clones, with some not included. The table records roughly 9,000 clones, about 90% of them present only once. V lost 0 bases and J lost 0, with 6 bases in between. The germline V gene has CDR1 LNHDA and CDR2 SQIVND (reference sequence). CDR3 length: 15 amino acids. Sequenced material: peripheral blood. The clonotype originates from a man aged 55 to 69 with acute or convalescent COVID-19. J is TRBJ2-1 and V is TRBV19, with D possibly TRBD2 on 5 matching bases. DNA for the CDR3: TGTGCCAGTAGTATAGATCGGGGCTCCTACAATGAGCAGTTCTTC. Translating it yields CASSIDRGSYNEQFF.